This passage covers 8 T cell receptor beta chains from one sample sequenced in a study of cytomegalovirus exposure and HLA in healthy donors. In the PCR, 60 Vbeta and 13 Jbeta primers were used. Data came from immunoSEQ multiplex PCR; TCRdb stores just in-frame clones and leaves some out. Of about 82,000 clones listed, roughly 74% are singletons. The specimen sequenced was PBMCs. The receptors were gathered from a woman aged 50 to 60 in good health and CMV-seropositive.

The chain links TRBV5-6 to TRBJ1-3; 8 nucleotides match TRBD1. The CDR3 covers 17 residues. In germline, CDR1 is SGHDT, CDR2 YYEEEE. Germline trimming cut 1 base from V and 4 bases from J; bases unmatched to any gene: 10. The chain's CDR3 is CASSLKGRGLSGNTIYF. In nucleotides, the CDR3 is TGTGCCAGCAGCTTGAAGGGCAGGGGGCTATCCGGAAACACCATATATTTT.

The CDR3 region has the DNA TGTGCCAGCAGTTACCCCTGGAGCGGAAGCACAGATACGCAGTATTTT. Its protein product is CASSYPWSGSTDTQYF. The gene calls are TRBV6-6 and TRBJ2-3; TRBD2 is a possible D gene (5 bases). The CDR3 extends over 16 amino acids. Germline CDR1 MNHNY, CDR2 SVGAGI (reference sequence). The ends were cut back, 2 bases at V and 0 bases at J, with 12 bases in the middle.

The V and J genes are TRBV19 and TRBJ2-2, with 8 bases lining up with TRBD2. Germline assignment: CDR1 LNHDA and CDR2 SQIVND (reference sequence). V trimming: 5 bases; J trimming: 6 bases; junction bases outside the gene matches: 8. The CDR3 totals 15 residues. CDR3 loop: CASSAGLARPGELFF. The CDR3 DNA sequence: TGTGCCAGTAGTGCAGGACTAGCTCGGCCCGGGGAGCTGTTTTTT.

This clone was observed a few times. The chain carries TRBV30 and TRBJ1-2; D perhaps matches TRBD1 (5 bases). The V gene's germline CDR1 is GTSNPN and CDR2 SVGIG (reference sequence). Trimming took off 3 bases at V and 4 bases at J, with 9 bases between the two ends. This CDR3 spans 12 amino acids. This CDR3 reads CAWSATVYGYTF. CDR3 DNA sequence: TGTGCCTGGAGCGCGACAGTCTATGGCTACACCTTC.

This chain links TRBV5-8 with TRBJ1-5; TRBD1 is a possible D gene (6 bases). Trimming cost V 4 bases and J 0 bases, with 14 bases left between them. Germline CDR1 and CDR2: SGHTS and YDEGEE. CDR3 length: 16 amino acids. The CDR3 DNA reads TGTGCCAGCAGCGATGGACAGATTTATAGCAATCAGCCCCAGCATTTT. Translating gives CASSDGQIYSNQPQHF. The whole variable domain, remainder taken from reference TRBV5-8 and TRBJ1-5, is EAGVTQSPTHLIKTRGQQATLRCSPISGHTSVYWYQQALGLGLQFLLWYDEGEERNRGNFPPRFSGRQFPNYSSELNVNALELEDSALYLCASSDGQIYSNQPQHFGDGTRLSIL.

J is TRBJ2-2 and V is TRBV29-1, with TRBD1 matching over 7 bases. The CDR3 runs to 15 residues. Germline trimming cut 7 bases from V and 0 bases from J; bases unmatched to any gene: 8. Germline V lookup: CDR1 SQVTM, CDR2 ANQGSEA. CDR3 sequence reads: CSARTGAANTGELFF. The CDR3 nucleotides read TGCAGCGCCCGGACAGGTGCCGCGAACACCGGGGAGCTGTTTTTT.

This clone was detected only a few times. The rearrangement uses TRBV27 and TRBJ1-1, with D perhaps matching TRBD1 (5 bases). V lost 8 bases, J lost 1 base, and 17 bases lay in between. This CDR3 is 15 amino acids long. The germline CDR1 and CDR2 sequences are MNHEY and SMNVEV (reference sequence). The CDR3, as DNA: TGTGCCAGCGCCCAGCGGCGGGGCTCGAACACTGAAGCTTTCTTT. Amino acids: CASAQRRGSNTEAFF.

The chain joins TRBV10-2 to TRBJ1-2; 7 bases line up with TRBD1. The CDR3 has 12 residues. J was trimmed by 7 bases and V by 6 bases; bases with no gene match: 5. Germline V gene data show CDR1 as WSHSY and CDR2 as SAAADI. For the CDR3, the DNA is TGCGCCAGCAGCGACAGGGTCAGTGGCTACACCTTC. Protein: CASSDRVSGYTF.